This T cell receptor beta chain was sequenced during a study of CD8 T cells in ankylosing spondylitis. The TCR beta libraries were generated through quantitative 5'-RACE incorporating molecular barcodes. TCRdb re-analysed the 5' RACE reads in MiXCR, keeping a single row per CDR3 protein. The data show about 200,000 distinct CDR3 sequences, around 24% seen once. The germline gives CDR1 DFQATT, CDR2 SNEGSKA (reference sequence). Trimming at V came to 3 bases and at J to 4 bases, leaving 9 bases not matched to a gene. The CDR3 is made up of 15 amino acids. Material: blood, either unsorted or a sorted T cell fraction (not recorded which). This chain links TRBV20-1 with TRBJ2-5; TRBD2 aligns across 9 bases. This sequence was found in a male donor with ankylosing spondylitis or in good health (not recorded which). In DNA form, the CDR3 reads TGCAGTGCTAGGTTCGCGGGAGGGGGTAGAGAGACCCAGTACTTC. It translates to CSARFAGGGRETQYF.